A selection of T cell receptor beta chains follows, all from one sample in a study of cytomegalovirus exposure and HLA in healthy donors. Using immunoSEQ multiplex PCR, the repertoire was profiled, and TCRdb retains in-frame clones only, with some absent. The top ten clones hold approximately 3% of a sample with 160,000 or so clones, around 79% of them seen once. Sample: PBMCs. These receptors originate from a woman aged 40 to 50 in good health and CMV-seronegative. CDR3s include the opening cysteine and the closing phenylalanine or tryptophan. The order of the fields is V gene, clone size, J gene, D gene, CDR3 protein, CDR3 DNA. The D gene is left open where the match is weak. Size tells how often a clone was seen (once, few, many) or the class of an expanded clone, and some rows leave it out.

TRBV6-5	.	TRBJ2-2	TRBD1	CASSTRQGISGELFF	TGTGCCAGCAGTACCAGACAGGGTATCTCCGGGGAGCTGTTTTTT
TRBV12-2	.	TRBJ1-1	.	CASRFRRGDTEAFF	TGTGCAAGTCGCTTTCGGCGGGGGGACACTGAAGCTTTCTTT
TRBV5-4	.	TRBJ2-3	.	CASSLGGAADTQYF	TGTGCCAGCAGCTTAGGGGGGGCCGCAGATACGCAGTATTTT
TRBV6-1	.	TRBJ2-1	TRBD2	CASTPLAGGRDEQFF	TGTGCCAGCACCCCTCTAGCGGGGGGACGGGATGAGCAGTTCTTC
TRBV6-5	once	TRBJ1-2	.	CASRAGPYYGYTF	TGTGCCAGCAGGGCGGGACCCTACTATGGCTACACCTTC
TRBV2	.	TRBJ1-1	.	CASLTAEAFF	TGTGCCAGTCTGACAGCTGAAGCTTTCTTT
TRBV4-1	.	TRBJ2-5	.	CASSQEIAARWRETQYF	TGCGCCAGCAGCCAAGAAATAGCGGCGCGGTGGCGGGAGACCCAGTACTTC
TRBV5-1	once	TRBJ1-2	TRBD1	CASSLEGQGNGYTF	TGCGCCAGCAGCTTGGAGGGACAGGGGAATGGCTACACCTTC
TRBV10-2	few	TRBJ2-3	.	CASRSGGTDTQYF	TGCGCCAGCCGCTCAGGGGGCACAGATACGCAGTATTTT
TRBV7-2	.	TRBJ1-1	.	CASSGTTRGTEAFF	TGTGCCAGCAGCGGCACAACTAGGGGGACTGAAGCTTTCTTT
TRBV5-1	.	TRBJ1-2	TRBD1	CASSPQLDRVSNYGYTF	TGCGCCAGCAGCCCCCAACTCGACAGGGTCTCTAACTATGGCTACACCTTC
TRBV28	.	TRBJ1-1	.	CASSNSQGPMAFF	TGTGCCAGCAGTAATTCACAGGGACCGATGGCTTTCTTT
TRBV29-1	.	TRBJ1-1	TRBD1	CSACQTTGASEAFF	TGCAGCGCATGCCAAACTACAGGGGCAAGTGAAGCTTTCTTT
TRBV7-2	.	TRBJ1-5	.	CASSLPGQPQHF	TGTGCCAGCAGCTTACCAGGTCAGCCCCAGCATTTT
TRBV18	.	TRBJ1-5	.	CASSHERGAYSNQPQHF	TGTGCCAGCTCACACGAACGGGGGGCATATAGCAATCAGCCCCAGCATTTT
TRBV14	few	TRBJ1-2	.	CASSMPGTRGHGYTF	TGTGCCAGCAGCATGCCCGGGACACGAGGACATGGCTACACCTTC
TRBV7-2	.	TRBJ1-4	TRBD1	CASSPQGGSEKLFF	TGTGCCAGCAGCCCACAGGGGGGAAGTGAAAAACTGTTTTTT
TRBV6-5	.	TRBJ1-3	.	CASTLTGTGLDTIYF	TGTGCCAGCACTTTAACGGGAACGGGACTAGACACCATATATTTT
TRBV5-1	.	TRBJ1-1	TRBD1	CASSLGPQTGGTTEAFF	TGCGCCAGCAGCTTGGGCCCGCAGACAGGGGGAACCACTGAAGCTTTCTTT
TRBV27	.	TRBJ1-5	.	CASRYGNQPQHF	TGTGCCAGCAGGTATGGCAATCAGCCCCAGCATTTT
TRBV9	.	TRBJ2-1	.	CASSVATRSYNEQFF	TGTGCCAGCAGCGTAGCTACGAGGTCCTACAATGAGCAGTTCTTC
TRBV7-9	.	TRBJ2-3	TRBD1	CASSTGQGTDTQYF	TGTGCCAGCAGCACTGGACAGGGCACAGATACGCAGTATTTT
TRBV6-1	.	TRBJ2-5	.	CASSEARAQYF	TGTGCCAGCAGTGAAGCGCGGGCCCAGTACTTC
TRBV10-2	.	TRBJ2-3	TRBD2	CASSETGGPVDTQYF	TGCGCCAGCAGTGAGACGGGGGGGCCTGTAGATACGCAGTATTTT
TRBV4-1	.	TRBJ2-5	TRBD1	CASSQAAGQAPETQYF	TGCGCCAGCAGCCAAGCGGCGGGACAGGCCCCAGAGACCCAGTACTTC
TRBV6-6	.	TRBJ1-2	TRBD1	CASSHTGENGYTF	TGTGCCAGCAGTCACACAGGGGAGAATGGCTACACCTTC
TRBV28	.	TRBJ1-2	.	CASTVGGDNYGYTF	TGTGCCAGCACCGTCGGAGGAGACAACTATGGCTACACCTTC
TRBV6-5	.	TRBJ2-5	.	CASSYMDSEETQYF	TGTGCCAGCAGTTACATGGACAGTGAAGAGACCCAGTACTTC
TRBV7-2	once	TRBJ1-3	TRBD1	CASSLGVGGGYTIYF	TGTGCCAGCAGCTTAGGAGTAGGGGGCGGATACACCATATATTTT
TRBV5-6	.	TRBJ1-2	.	CASSPSPGASYGYTF	TGTGCCAGCAGCCCTAGCCCAGGGGCCTCATACGGCTACACCTTC
TRBV2	.	TRBJ1-1	TRBD1	CASTDRGSTEAFF	TGTGCCAGCACTGACAGGGGATCCACTGAAGCTTTCTTT
TRBV13	once	TRBJ1-2	TRBD1	CASSPGTGGAQNYGYTF	TGTGCCAGCAGCCCAGGGACAGGGGGCGCCCAGAACTATGGCTACACCTTC
TRBV4-2	.	TRBJ2-2	.	CASSRSSQEWTGELFF	TGTGCCAGCAGCCGTAGCAGTCAAGAGTGGACCGGGGAGCTGTTTTTT
TRBV5-4	.	TRBJ2-2	.	CASSDLAAGELFF	TGTGCCAGCAGCGACCTCGCGGCCGGGGAGCTGTTTTTT
TRBV6-5	.	TRBJ1-2	TRBD1	CASSYLQGAQGYTF	TGTGCCAGCAGTTACCTCCAGGGGGCTCAGGGCTACACCTTC
TRBV4-2	.	TRBJ2-7	.	CASSQDSSPAYEQYF	TGTGCCAGCAGCCAAGACTCTAGTCCGGCCTACGAGCAGTACTTC
TRBV2	.	TRBJ2-4	.	CASMRGGLNLTTLAKNIQYF	TGTGCCAGCATGCGGGGTGGACTCAACCTAACTACTTTAGCCAAAAACATTCAGTACTTC
TRBV7-2	.	TRBJ2-3	.	CASSLRHGITDTQYF	TGTGCCAGCAGCTTAAGACACGGAATCACAGATACGCAGTATTTT
TRBV2	.	TRBJ2-3	TRBD2	CASSKAGGRTDTQYF	TGTGCCAGCAGTAAGGCGGGGGGGAGGACAGATACGCAGTATTTT
TRBV20-1	once	TRBJ1-1	.	CSANRDTEAFF	TGCAGTGCTAATCGGGACACTGAAGCTTTCTTT
TRBV5-4	.	TRBJ1-2	.	CASSPRGGLDYGYTF	TGTGCCAGCAGCCCCCGGGGGGGTCTTGACTATGGCTACACCTTC
TRBV29-1	.	TRBJ2-7	.	CSVVIQGNEQYF	TGCAGCGTTGTGATCCAGGGTAACGAGCAGTACTTC
TRBV29-1	.	TRBJ1-1	.	CSVGRLMNTEAFF	TGCAGCGTTGGCCGACTTATGAACACTGAAGCTTTCTTT
TRBV7-8	.	TRBJ2-1	.	CASSLVLSRDNEQFF	TGTGCCAGCAGCTTAGTACTTTCCAGGGACAATGAGCAGTTCTTC
TRBV15	.	TRBJ2-1	TRBD1	CATRLNRGNYNEQFF	TGTGCCACCAGGCTAAACAGGGGGAACTACAATGAGCAGTTCTTC
TRBV5-5	.	TRBJ2-7	TRBD1	CASRYAGTGSYEQYF	TGTGCCAGCAGATACGCCGGGACAGGGTCTTACGAGCAGTACTTC
TRBV7-7	.	TRBJ2-1	.	CASSLNRDSYNEQFF	TGTGCCAGCAGCTTAAACAGGGACTCCTACAATGAGCAGTTCTTC